The present TCR beta chain was sequenced within a study of T cells in Graves' hyperthyroidism and ophthalmopathy (dated 2019 in TCRdb). Regarding the research as a whole: To identify distinguishing TCR V-J signatures, a discovery cohort of about a hundred patients was used, comprising roughly 45 with Graves' ophthalmopathy and 57 with stable Graves' hyperthyroidism. The paper describes TCR Vbeta CDR3 sequencing of fewer than 150 peripheral blood samples, made up of 43 ophthalmopathy patients, more than 70 hyperthyroidism patients and roughly 17 progressor patients. Once sampling was done, hyperthyroidism patients were given methimazole at a starting dose of 30 mg daily, whereas ophthalmopathy patients were given high-dose intravenous methylprednisolone. The 75 to 100 discovery patients were randomly divided into training and test sets at a 7:3 ratio. Prospective prediction of ophthalmopathy was tested in an independent validation cohort of about 19 hyperthyroidism patients and around 16 patients who later progressed to ophthalmopathy. Thyroid tissue and blood T-cell repertoires from over 5 Graves' hyperthyroidism patients were also compared in the study.

Study-wide conclusions, independent of this receptor: A model built on a 13 V-J signature distinguished ophthalmopathy from stable hyperthyroidism, reaching roughly 88% sensitivity and 81% to 83% specificity in cross-validation and 80%/75% in testing. Most expanded thyroid clonotypes (frequency above 0.001) were also detected in blood, suggesting blood repertoires may reflect thyroid immune responses. Sample size was not statistically predetermined, and investigators were not blinded to group allocation. During validation, the model predicted progression to ophthalmopathy a median of approximately 6.5 months ahead of onset, with around 71% sensitivity and 72.22% specificity.

Patients with uncontrolled infections, other autoimmune diseases, pregnancy or lactation were excluded. Diagnoses were based on clinical symptoms, serum thyroxine and TRAb, thyroid ultrasound and orbital computed tomography. Total RNA was extracted using Trizol reagent, and RNA quality was assessed on an Agilent 2100 Bioanalyzer. On this clonotype itself: Its recognized antigen is unknown. Qualities for individual bases were not recorded, and no much larger clone is one base off.

TCR beta CDR3 regions were amplified from RNA transcripts. For the first round of RT-PCR on the TCR CDR3, the HTBI primer set was used together with the Qiagen OneStep RT-PCR kit. A second multiplex PCR round built the libraries, followed by size selection and purification. Sequencing of the libraries was done on an Illumina HiSeq2000 using paired-end 100 bp reads. As for how the authors treated the data: Raw data were processed with SOAPnuke, discarding reads with adapters, uncalled bases, mean Phred below 15, or no exact constant-primer or identifier match. High-quality paired reads were merged using COPE v1.2.5, and each unique nucleotide sequence was defined as a clonotype. MiTCR v1.1 was used to align clonotypes to the IMGT TRBV, TRBD and TRBJ reference segments. Analysis was restricted to V-J combinations with a frequency above 0.0001, which covered 98% to 99.2% of repertoires. A TCS score was defined as the ratio of F50 (clonal expansion) to E x V (chaos), with BLOSUM62-based TCRdist applied between CDR3 peptides within each V-J. Welch's t-statistics and random forest reduced 500 to 650 V-J features to fewer than 15, which were used in a naive Bayes classifier (R e1071). The Morisita-Horn index was used to measure how similar the thyroid and blood repertoires were. In-frame beta chains were kept once TCRdb had trimmed the public reads at Q25 with fastp and called clones with MiXCR. Here each entry gathers all rows of one CDR3 protein and keeps the most common genes and DNA. These V and J calls originate from TCRdb's pipeline instead of the authors' own analysis. Counted in this sample were more than 500,000 distinct CDR3 sequences; more than 45% of them appeared once. Together, the top ten hold 19% of the sample.

The cysteine opens and the phenylalanine closes a CDR3 of 16 amino acids. Only the CDR3 DNA is retained, 48 bases long and in frame from the first base. From a lookup of the germline V gene, CDR1 and CDR2 are SGHTA and FQGNSA. V is shortened by 2 bases, J by 1 base, and the region joining them spans 13 bases. The receptor comes from an adult woman with Graves' disease, either hyperthyroidism or ophthalmopathy (not recorded which). The sequencing input was peripheral blood or thyroid tissue (not recorded which). This chain is built from TRBV7-2 and TRBJ2-3; the D segment cannot be called with confidence. The CDR3 reads as follows: CASSLSRYSRTDTQYF. The nucleotide sequence is TGTGCCAGCAGCTTAAGCCGCTACTCGCGCACAGATACGCAGTATTTT.